The TCR beta chain described here comes from a study of CD4 and CD8 cells across lung adenocarcinoma regions. The CDR3 totals 14 residues. V was clipped by 6 bases and J by 1 base, with 13 bases between them. Per germline, CDR1 MNHNS and CDR2 SASEGT. TCRdb ran MiXCR on the PCR reads and lists one entry per CDR3 protein. The sample consists of approximately 4,200 distinct CDR3 sequences, 40% to 60% of them appearing once. Localized lung adenocarcinoma, a non-small cell lung cancer, affected the donors. The rearrangement links TRBV6-1 to TRBJ2-7; possibly TRBD2 for D (6 bases). Sequenced material: CD4+ T cells from the center of a lung tumor. The receptor comes from a female donor with lung adenocarcinoma. The CD4 and CD8 labels of this study may be unreliable. The CDR3 DNA sequence: TGTGCCAGCAGCCGCGGTAGCGGTTCCTACGAGCAGTACTTC. Its protein is CASSRGSGSYEQYF.